A single sample is the source of the 21 T cell receptor beta chains below, sequenced in a study of T cell responses to AZD1222 COVID-19 vaccine. Assay used: immunoSEQ multiplex PCR; TCRdb lists only in-frame clones, some missing. The sample yields 150,000 to 200,000 clones, 90% to 95% seen once. The source material was peripheral blood, sampled 28 days after the second AZD1222 dose. The receptors derive from an adult who received the AZD1222 COVID-19 vaccine.

This sequence joins TRBV29-1 and TRBJ2-7, with a possible D match to TRBD2 (5 bases). In germline, CDR1 is SQVTM, CDR2 ANQGSEA. This CDR3 is built from 11 residues. The germline V and J ends were trimmed by 7 bases and 5 bases, with 12 bases remaining between them. For the CDR3, the DNA is TGCAGCGGGAGGTATGGGGACGAGCAGTACTTC. Translation: CSGRYGDEQYF.

The chain joins TRBV6-2 or TRBV6-3 to TRBJ1-4, with D unresolved. Germline V gives CDR1 MNHEY, CDR2 SVGEGT. Trimming took off 2 bases at V and 8 bases at J, with 15 bases between the two ends. The CDR3 has 15 residues. Here the CDR3 DNA reads TGTGCCAGCAGTTACACCGGGGTTGGGAGCGAAAAACTGTTTTTT. Translated, it gives CASSYTGVGSEKLFF.

This rearrangement joins TRBV10-1 to TRBJ2-5; unclear D gene. The CDR3 runs to 12 residues. Germline V gives CDR1 WNHNN, CDR2 SYGVQD (reference sequence). V was clipped by 6 bases and J by 0 bases, with 5 bases between them. CDR3 in amino acids: CASRTHQETQYF. CDR3 sequence (DNA): TGCGCCAGCAGGACTCACCAAGAGACCCAGTACTTC.

V gene TRBV7-2 combines with J gene TRBJ1-4, with D possibly being TRBD1 (6 bases). The germline CDR1 and CDR2 sequences are SGHTA and FQGNSA. V lost 5 bases and J 10 bases, leaving 20 bases between the germline ends. The CDR3 covers 15 residues. Here the CDR3 DNA reads TGTGCCAGCAGCCTTGGACCGTCCGGAGGGGGAAAACTGTTTTTT. It codes for CASSLGPSGGGKLFF.

As regards this clone: At one of its ends the junction is not consistent with the germline gene, which may arise from a read error. V usage is TRBV29-1 and J usage is TRBJ2-5, with 9 bases that match TRBD1. Per the germline V gene, CDR1 is SQVTM and CDR2 is ANQGSEA. The CDR3 spans 13 residues. The CDR3 loop is CSVEGGQGQTQYF. In DNA form, the CDR3 reads TGCAGCGTCGAAGGGGGACAGGGTCAGACCCAGTACTTC.

The V call is TRBV15, the J call TRBJ1-1, with D perhaps TRBD1 (6 bases). The CDR3 runs to 17 residues. V lost 0 bases and J lost 5, with 19 bases in between. Germline CDR1 LNHNV, CDR2 YYDKDF (reference sequence). The CDR3 sequence: CATSRESGRGLSTEAFF. The DNA for the CDR3 is TGTGCCACCAGCAGAGAATCGGGGAGGGGGTTGAGTACTGAAGCTTTCTTT.

The chain joins TRBV2 to TRBJ1-1; 9 bases match TRBD1. The V and J ends lost 7 bases and 9 bases, in that order; junction bases with no gene match: 9. The CDR3 runs to 13 residues. CDR1 is SNHLY and CDR2 is FYNNEI in the germline V gene. The CDR3, as DNA: TGTGCCAGCAACGCTAGGACAGGGGAAAAAGCTTTCTTT. This sequence encodes CASNARTGEKAFF.

This sequence joins TRBV9 and TRBJ2-3; D call uncertain. CDR3 length: 12 residues. Germline V lookup: CDR1 SGDLS, CDR2 YYNGEE. Trimming took 3 bases from V and 6 from J, leaving 8 bases between them. CDR3 region: CASSDLGDTQYF. In DNA, the CDR3 is TGTGCCAGCAGCGACCTCGGGGATACGCAGTATTTT.

The chain recombines TRBV28 with TRBJ1-6; D remains ambiguous. The CDR3 consists of 14 residues. The V gene lost 4 bases and the J gene lost 5 bases, with 9 bases spanning the gap. In germline, CDR1 is MDHEN, CDR2 SYDVKM. The CDR3 nucleotides are TGTGCCAGCAGTTCACGGAGGGATAATTCACCCCTCCACTTT. It is translated as CASSSRRDNSPLHF.

The V gene is TRBV6-5, the J gene TRBJ1-1; D unclear. V lost 4 bases to trimming and J lost 1 base, with 13 bases between them. CDR3 length: 15 residues. Germline V CDR1 and CDR2: MNHEY, SVGAGI. This chain's CDR3 is CASSSSWGQNTEAFF. CDR3 DNA: TGTGCCAGCAGTTCCTCTTGGGGTCAGAACACTGAAGCTTTCTTT.

J is TRBJ1-6 and V is TRBV7-2, with 9 positions matching TRBD1. The germline CDR1 and CDR2 sequences are SGHTA and FQGNSA. The CDR3 runs 15 residues. Trimming cost V 4 bases and J 4 bases; bases outside gene matches: 2. The CDR3: CASSSTGGYNSPLHF. The CDR3 bases are TGTGCCAGCAGCTCGACAGGGGGGTATAATTCACCCCTCCACTTT.

This clone was observed a single time. V and J are TRBV6-5 and TRBJ2-2; D not certain. This CDR3 has 14 amino acids. Germline V gene sequence: CDR1 MNHEY, CDR2 SVGAGI. Trimming pared 2 bases from V and 5 bases from J, leaving 9 bases between. In DNA form, the CDR3 reads TGTGCCAGCAGTTACGATAGGGTAACCGGGGAGCTGTTTTTT. Encoded protein: CASSYDRVTGELFF.

This rearrangement joins TRBV6-4 to TRBJ2-3; TRBD2 is a possible D gene (5 bases). Germline V lookup: CDR1 MRHNA, CDR2 SNTAGT. Trimming shortened V by 1 base and J by 3 bases, and 8 bases separated the two germline ends. The CDR3 is 14 residues long. The CDR3 DNA reads as TGTGCCAGCAGTGACTTTGGCGGGACAGATACGCAGTATTTT. Translated: CASSDFGGTDTQYF.

The sample holds a few counts of this clone. The chain recombines TRBV7-9 with TRBJ1-1; weak D call: TRBD1 (5 bases). Germline CDR1 SEHNR, CDR2 FQNEAQ (reference sequence). This CDR3 comprises 15 residues. Trimming stripped 3 bases from V and 6 bases from J, with 17 bases between. CDR3 protein: CASSFFNGGSAEAFF. The CDR3 DNA reads as TGTGCCAGCAGCTTTTTTAACGGGGGTAGCGCTGAAGCTTTCTTT.

V gene TRBV12-3 or TRBV12-4 combines with J gene TRBJ1-2; the D is unclear. The CDR3 loop spans 11 amino acids. V was shortened by 6 bases and J by 7 bases, with 9 bases between the two germline ends. The CDR3 nucleotides read TGTGCCAGCAGCGCACTTGGTGGCTACACCTTC. Its protein product is CASSALGGYTF.

This sequence joins TRBV6-5 and TRBJ2-4, with D possibly called TRBD1 or TRBD2 (5 bases each). V was trimmed by 4 bases and J by 9 bases, leaving 19 bases between them. Germline V gene lookup returns CDR1 MNHEY and CDR2 SVGAGI. This CDR3 is built from 15 residues. The CDR3, as DNA: TGTGCCAGCAGTTCAACCGGGACCTCGGGTGGCATTCAGTACTTC. Translated: CASSSTGTSGGIQYF.

The CDR3 sequence is CASSLDRFYGYTF. The DNA for the CDR3 is TGCGCCAGCAGCCTCGACAGGTTCTATGGCTACACCTTC. This chain uses TRBV5-1 with TRBJ1-2; D may be TRBD1 (6 bases). The V gene's germline CDR1 is SGHRS and CDR2 YFSETQ. V was pared by 4 bases and J by 4 bases, with 11 bases between. This CDR3 spans 13 amino acids.

This clone showed up just a few times. J is TRBJ1-3 and V is TRBV7-6; 7 nucleotides line up with TRBD1. V dropped 1 base and J dropped 3; count of bases not matched to a gene: 6. The CDR3 is 16 residues long. Germline lookup yields CDR1 SGHVS and CDR2 FNYEAQ. The CDR3 DNA is TGTGCCAGCAGCTTAGGGAACAGGGGTAATGGAAACACCATATATTTT. Its translation is CASSLGNRGNGNTIYF. The full variable domain, rest sourced from reference TRBV7-6 and TRBJ1-3, is GAGVSQSPRYKVTKRGQDVALRCDPISGHVSLYWYRQALGQGPEFLTYFNYEAQQDKSGLPNDRFSAERPEGSISTLTIQRTEQRDSAMYRCASSLGNRGNGNTIYFGEGSWLTVV.

This chain joins TRBV3-1 (or the pseudogene TRBV3-2) and TRBJ1-1; D gene ambiguous. The CDR3 contains 16 residues. The germline V gene has CDR1 LGHDT and CDR2 YNNKEL (reference sequence). The germline V and J ends were trimmed by 0 bases and 2 bases, with 13 bases remaining between them. The CDR3 reads CASSQDFGHLNTEAFF. CDR3 nucleotides: TGTGCCAGCAGCCAAGATTTTGGTCACCTAAACACTGAAGCTTTCTTT.

The CDR3 coding sequence is TGTGCCAGCAGGCCGACTAGCGGGGGGTCCTACAATGAGCAGTTCTTC. This sequence encodes CASRPTSGGSYNEQFF. The chain carries TRBV28 and TRBJ2-1, with 13 bases aligning to TRBD2. The CDR3 sequence is 16 residues long. Germline trimming cut 6 bases from V and 1 base from J; bases unmatched to any gene: 3. Per germline, CDR1 MDHEN and CDR2 SYDVKM.

This clone was counted once. The rearrangement links TRBV5-6 to TRBJ2-4; weak D call: TRBD2 (5 bases). There are 16 residues in the CDR3. Trimming shortened V by 4 bases and J by 0 bases, and 14 bases separated the two germline ends. Germline CDR1 reads SGHDT; CDR2 reads YYEEEE. The CDR3 spells CASSEPGLLAKNIQYF. The CDR3 nucleotides are TGTGCCAGCAGCGAACCTGGACTGTTAGCCAAAAACATTCAGTACTTC.